The clone carrying this T cell receptor beta chain turned up a few times. Its antigen remains unknown. Unique molecular identifiers were used in preparing the TCRbeta library. TCRdb re-called the PCR reads with MiXCR, one entry per CDR3 protein. Here the sample spans a few hundred thousand distinct CDR3 sequences, roughly 23% being singletons. This specimen belongs to a study of T-cell reconstitution after alpha-beta-depleted transplantation in children. Findings of the study overall: Surviving recipient T cells and thymic progenitors produced the high day-60 TCRbeta diversity seen in some patients. A year had passed since transplant, and T-cell counts and diversity by then came mostly from newly produced T cells. Several hundred graft clones that had expanded were reportedly the source of alpha-beta T cells about two months after transplant.

This clonotype was sampled from a girl under 10 years old with Fanconi anemia, due to receive a stem cell transplant. Sequenced material: PBMCs, taken before TCRalphabeta/CD19-depleted stem cell transplant.

This chain's CDR3 is CASSVGLRSSYNEQFF. Here the CDR3 DNA reads TGTGCCAGCAGCGTGGGTTTGAGAAGCTCCTACAATGAGCAGTTCTTC. The rearrangement uses TRBV9 and TRBJ2-1; D gene uncertain. Germline V gene data show CDR1 as SGDLS and CDR2 as YYNGEE. The CDR3 length is 16 residues. V was clipped by 2 bases and J by 0 bases, with 12 bases between them.